Below, 26 T cell receptor beta chains from the same sample are listed, as sequenced in a study of post-analysis software for immune sequencing data. Study observations and caveats: Five or six TRBV segments were significantly more frequent in patients than in controls. TRBV5-6, TRBV5-1 and TRBV20-1 were among these segments.

These receptors' targets are unknown. The authors incorporated unique molecular identifiers into the TCR beta cDNA libraries. TCRdb passed the PCR reads through MiXCR, listing each CDR3 protein once. The sample has hundreds of thousands of distinct CDR3 sequences; approximately 59% are singletons. The material sequenced was blood. The receptors originated from a girl aged 2 to 9 with multiple sclerosis.

The chain carries TRBV10-3 and TRBJ1-6, with 9 bases fitting TRBD1. J lost 4 bases, V lost 4 bases, and 2 bases had no gene match. CDR1 ENHRY and CDR2 SYGVKD come from the germline V gene. The CDR3 runs 15 residues. The CDR3, as DNA: TGTGCCATCAGTGGAGGGACAGGGTATAATTCACCCCTCCACTTT. Its translation is CAISGGTGYNSPLHF.

V is TRBV29-1 and J is TRBJ2-1; D is ambiguous. Germline CDR1 is SQVTM and CDR2 is ANQGSEA. This CDR3 is 15 amino acids long. The DNA for the CDR3 is TGCAGTGTCCTGATACCCCCTAGCTCCTACAATGAGCAGTTCTTC. Translation gives CSVLIPPSSYNEQFF.

This clonotype was observed a handful of times. The rearrangement uses TRBV20-1 and TRBJ2-1; TRBD1 aligns across 10 bases. The V and J ends lost 5 bases and 1 base, in that order; junction bases with no gene match: 5. This CDR3 has 15 residues. Germline CDR1 and CDR2: DFQATT and SNEGSKA (reference sequence). The CDR3 here is CSAARDRGSYNEQFF. The CDR3 DNA reads as TGCAGTGCTGCCCGGGACAGGGGATCCTACAATGAGCAGTTCTTC.

DNA of the CDR3: TGTGCCAGCAGCTTAACGGGAGGGCCTGGCGAGCAGTACTTC. Its translation: CASSLTGGPGEQYF. The J gene is TRBJ2-5, the V gene TRBV7-2, with 8 positions matching TRBD2. The J call could be wrong; TRBJ2-7 is a better fit for the DNA end. The germline gives CDR1 SGHTA, CDR2 FQGNSA. The CDR3 contains 14 residues.

The chain uses TRBV29-1 and TRBJ1-4, with TRBD1 matching over 8 bases. Germline values: CDR1 SQVTM, CDR2 ANQGSEA. The CDR3 extends over 16 amino acids. V lost 6 bases, J lost 5 bases, and 14 bases stayed unmatched. The CDR3 nucleotides are TGCAGCGTGGGGGGGGACAGGACGGCCGGGAATGAAAAACTGTTTTTT. Amino acid sequence: CSVGGDRTAGNEKLFF.

J is TRBJ2-7 and V is TRBV27, with D perhaps matching TRBD2 (5 bases). This CDR3 spans 13 amino acids. Germline V gene sequence: CDR1 MNHEY, CDR2 SMNVEV (reference sequence). Deletions cut 6 bases from V and 2 bases from J, with 11 bases between. CDR3 amino acids: CASSGLKTYEQYF. The CDR3 DNA reads as TGTGCCAGCAGCGGACTCAAAACCTACGAGCAGTACTTC.

This clonotype has a handful of counts. The chain uses TRBV14 and TRBJ2-1, with a tentative D call TRBD2 (5 bases). V shed 4 bases and J shed 3 bases, with 7 bases lying between them. There are 13 residues in the CDR3. CDR1 and CDR2 (germline): SGHDN, FVKESK. The CDR3 here is CASSPRDYNEQFF. CDR3 nucleotide sequence: TGTGCCAGCAGCCCCCGGGACTACAATGAGCAGTTCTTC.

The chain carries TRBV12-3 or TRBV12-4 and TRBJ1-2; 7 bases match TRBD1. The CDR3 contains 15 residues. V shed 4 bases, J shed 6 bases, and the junction held 11 bases outside the gene matches. The CDR3 DNA follows: TGTGCCAGCAGTTCGCGCTACCTTGACAGGGATGGCTACACCTTC. Its protein is CASSSRYLDRDGYTF.

The rearrangement joins TRBV12-3 or TRBV12-4 to TRBJ2-1, with D possibly being TRBD1 or TRBD2 (6 bases each). The CDR3 has 17 residues. The V gene lost 4 bases and the J gene lost 7 bases, with 23 bases spanning the gap. The chain's CDR3 is CASSSTLWPKGGNEQFF. In DNA form, the CDR3 reads TGTGCCAGCAGTTCTACCCTCTGGCCCAAAGGGGGGAATGAGCAGTTCTTC.

The chain joins TRBV20-1 to TRBJ2-3, with 7 bases matching TRBD1. Germline lookup yields CDR1 DFQATT and CDR2 SNEGSKA (reference sequence). The CDR3 consists of 16 residues. The V segment lost 6 bases and the J segment 4 bases; nucleotides outside the gene matches: 16. The CDR3 region has the DNA TGCAGTGCCACCCCACCGACAGGGTTCGGCCCAGATACGCAGTATTTT. It yields the protein CSATPPTGFGPDTQYF.

The chain carries TRBV4-3 and TRBJ1-2, with 9 bases matching TRBD1. The V segment lost 2 bases and the J segment 5 bases; nucleotides outside the gene matches: 9. Germline CDR1 is LGHNA and CDR2 is YSLEER. This CDR3 is 16 amino acids long. For the CDR3, the DNA is TGCGCCAGCAGCCAACTTTGGACAGGGGTTACATATGGCTACACCTTC. Protein product: CASSQLWTGVTYGYTF.

The rearrangement links TRBV12-3 or TRBV12-4 to TRBJ1-1; D not resolved. Trimming removed 4 bases from V and 0 bases from J, with 6 bases in between. The CDR3 spans 13 residues. The CDR3 loop is CASSWSMNTEAFF. CDR3 sequence (DNA): TGTGCCAGCAGTTGGTCCATGAACACTGAAGCTTTCTTT.

In this sample, this clonotype turned up a few times. The chain has TRBV4-1 and TRBJ2-1, with 8 bases matching TRBD1. The CDR3 consists of 16 residues. Germline trimming cut 3 bases from V and 2 bases from J; bases unmatched to any gene: 6. Germline V gene data show CDR1 as MGHRA and CDR2 as YSYEKL. CDR3 sequence (DNA): TGCGCCAGCAGCCAGCGTGACAGGGGACCCTACAATGAGCAGTTCTTC. It is translated as CASSQRDRGPYNEQFF.

The chain couples TRBV9 to TRBJ1-1; D remains unclear. This CDR3 has 14 residues. V was pared by 0 bases and J by 1 base, with 7 bases between. The germline V gene has CDR1 SGDLS and CDR2 YYNGEE. The CDR3 loop is CASSVGGRNTEAFF. Written as DNA, the CDR3 is TGTGCCAGCAGCGTAGGAGGACGGAACACTGAAGCTTTCTTT.

This chain connects TRBV5-1 to TRBJ2-1, with 13 bases lining up with TRBD2. The germline gives CDR1 SGHRS, CDR2 YFSETQ. V gave up 3 bases and J gave up 9 bases; unmatched junction bases: 12. The CDR3 sequence is 17 residues long. CDR3 nucleotides: TGCGCCAGCAGCTCCGGTTGGACTAGCGGGAGTCAAGGTGAGCAGTTCTTC. This gives the protein CASSSGWTSGSQGEQFF.

The rearrangement uses TRBV5-1 and TRBJ1-2, with 7 nucleotides matching TRBD1. Germline lookup yields CDR1 SGHRS and CDR2 YFSETQ. The trim removed 3 bases at V and 1 base at J, leaving 15 bases unmatched. The CDR3 is 18 residues long. The CDR3 here is CASSSTNRGVFRNYGYTF. CDR3 in DNA: TGCGCCAGCAGCTCGACCAACAGGGGAGTTTTCCGTAACTATGGCTACACCTTC.

The chain carries TRBV25-1 and TRBJ2-1; possible D gene TRBD2, 6 bases. CDR3 size: 12 residues. The germline V gene has CDR1 MGHDK and CDR2 SYGVNS. Trimming pared 5 bases from V and 10 bases from J, leaving 12 bases between. The CDR3 nucleotides are TGTGCCAGCAGTTTCGATGGGGGGGAGCAGTTCTTC. It specifies CASSFDGGEQFF.

The genes are TRBV28 and TRBJ1-6; D is undetermined. V shed 5 bases and J shed 7 bases, with 6 bases lying between them. Per germline, CDR1 MDHEN and CDR2 SYDVKM. This CDR3 has 12 residues. CDR3 bases: TGTGCCAGCAGTGGACTAAATTCACCCCTCCACTTT. Protein: CASSGLNSPLHF.

The genes are TRBV7-9 and TRBJ2-5; D is tentatively TRBD1 or TRBD2 (5 bases each). The CDR3 spans 14 residues. CDR1 is SEHNR, CDR2 FQNEAQ, per germline (reference sequence). The V end lost 5 bases, the J end lost 5 bases, and 15 bases lay between the germline ends. CDR3 nucleotide sequence: TGTGCCAGCAGCCAACGGGACGGTAGGGAGACCCAGTACTTC. Its protein product is CASSQRDGRETQYF.

This clonotype appeared a few times. The V gene is TRBV6-6, the J gene TRBJ1-2; D might be TRBD1 (6 bases). CDR3 length: 12 amino acids. The germline V and J ends were trimmed by 9 bases and 2 bases, with 10 bases remaining between them. Germline lookup yields CDR1 MNHNY and CDR2 SVGAGI (reference sequence). CDR3: CASSGANYGYTF. CDR3 coding DNA: TGTGCCAGTTCAGGGGCCAACTATGGCTACACCTTC.

This chain connects TRBV25-1 to TRBJ2-3, with D possibly matching TRBD2 (6 bases). The germline CDR1 and CDR2 sequences are MGHDK and SYGVNS. The CDR3 has 14 residues. Trimming left V 3 bases short and J 6 bases short, with 13 bases between. CDR3 nucleotides: TGTGCCAGCAGTGAGGACGGGAGATGGGATACGCAGTATTTT. Amino acids: CASSEDGRWDTQYF.

The rearrangement links TRBV10-3 to TRBJ2-3, with D tentatively TRBD2 (6 bases). This CDR3 comprises 13 residues. Trimming took 7 bases from V and 1 from J, leaving 9 bases between them. Germline V gene sequence: CDR1 ENHRY, CDR2 SYGVKD. This CDR3 reads CAIKREGTDTQYF. The CDR3 coding sequence is TGTGCCATCAAGAGGGAGGGCACAGATACGCAGTATTTT.

The V call is TRBV18, the J call TRBJ2-7, with TRBD2 as a possible D gene (6 bases). Germline CDR1 reads KGHSH; CDR2 reads LQKENI. This CDR3 is built from 14 residues. V lost 4 bases and J lost 5, with 15 bases in between. CDR3 amino acids: CASSLRDSGDEQYF. DNA of the CDR3: TGTGCCAGCTCACTCCGGGACTCTGGGGACGAGCAGTACTTC.

The chain carries TRBV12-3 or TRBV12-4 and TRBJ2-5; TRBD2 matches 8 bases. The CDR3 totals 11 residues. The ends lost 6 bases at V and 11 bases at J; junction bases unmatched: 5. CDR3 in amino acids: CASRRGGEQYF. The CDR3 DNA is TGTGCCAGCAGACGGGGGGGAGAGCAGTACTTC.

This chain uses TRBV7-3 with TRBJ2-3; 7 bases are a match to TRBD1. V dropped 0 bases and J dropped 3; count of bases not matched to a gene: 6. This CDR3 contains 16 residues. The germline V gene has CDR1 SGHTA and CDR2 FQGTGA. In DNA form, the CDR3 reads TGTGCCAGCAGCTTAACCCCCGACAGGGCAACAGATACGCAGTATTTT. It yields the protein CASSLTPDRATDTQYF.

This clonotype was observed a handful of times. The chain joins TRBV27 to TRBJ2-1; D remains unclear. Trimming took off 3 bases at V and 7 bases at J, with 7 bases between the two ends. CDR1 MNHEY and CDR2 SMNVEV come from the germline V gene (reference sequence). This CDR3 has 12 amino acids. Here the CDR3 DNA reads TGTGCCAGCAGTTTGAAAAGGAATGAGCAGTTCTTC. Translating it yields CASSLKRNEQFF.